The 8 T cell receptor beta chains given below trace back to one sample, sequenced in a study of shared T cell receptors in the human thymus. Assay: immunoSEQ multiplex PCR; the TCRdb copy retains only in-frame clones and omits some. The sample carries about 500,000 clones, about 80% recorded once. The same sample was also studied in work on human thymus T cells.

The sequenced sample was thymocytes. These receptors came from a boy under two years old with a congenital heart defect.

The DNA for the CDR3 is TGTGCCAGCAGTCCTCCTCGGGGGGGGGACGGCTACACCTTC. Protein product: CASSPPRGGDGYTF. The rearrangement links TRBV6-1 to TRBJ1-2, with a possible D match to TRBD1 (5 bases). There are 14 residues in the CDR3. Trimming cost V 5 bases and J 8 bases, with 18 bases left between them. Per the germline V gene, CDR1 is MNHNS and CDR2 is SASEGT.

V gene TRBV2 combines with J gene TRBJ2-1, with 10 bases aligning to TRBD2. With 6 bases clipped from V and 4 bases from J, the junction kept 9 bases outside the gene matches. In germline, CDR1 is SNHLY, CDR2 FYNNEI. The CDR3 contains 16 residues. CDR3 nucleotides: TGTGCCAGCAGCGACGTTGGGACTAGCGCATACAATGAGCAGTTCTTC. Its protein product is CASSDVGTSAYNEQFF.

The V call is TRBV19, the J call TRBJ1-4; TRBD1 agrees at 7 bases. Germline V gives CDR1 LNHDA, CDR2 SQIVND (reference sequence). CDR3 length equals 18 residues. V was clipped by 6 bases and J by 0 bases; unmatched bases: 13. DNA for the CDR3: TGTGCCAGTAGCAGCGGACAGGAGGACCCTCCAACTAATGAAAAACTGTTTTTT. Amino acid sequence: CASSSGQEDPPTNEKLFF.

The chain is built from TRBV18 and TRBJ2-1; 10 bases agree with TRBD2. The CDR3 has 14 residues. The germline V gene encodes CDR1 KGHSH and CDR2 LQKENI. Trimming at V came to 5 bases and at J to 16 bases, leaving 14 bases not matched to a gene. The CDR3 DNA reads as TGTGCCAGCTCAACCGGGACCCCTAGACTAGCGGGCTTCTTC. It codes for CASSTGTPRLAGFF. The full variable domain, in which reference TRBV18 and TRBJ2-1 provide the parts outside the CDR3, is NAGVMQNPRHLVRRRGQEARLRCSPMKGHSHVYWYRQLPEEGLKFMVYLQKENIIDESGMPKERFSAEFPKEGPSILRIQQVVRGDSAAYFCASSTGTPRLAGFFGPGTRLTVL.

This rearrangement joins TRBV6-6 to TRBJ2-7, with 8 positions matching TRBD1. The CDR3 covers 15 residues. Germline V lookup: CDR1 MNHNY, CDR2 SVGAGI (reference sequence). J was trimmed by 6 bases and V by 4 bases; bases with no gene match: 11. CDR3 in amino acids: CASSSYTGQVGEQYF. CDR3 DNA: TGTGCCAGCAGTTCTTATACGGGACAGGTCGGCGAGCAGTACTTC.

This rearrangement joins TRBV25-1 to TRBJ2-1, with 8 bases aligning to TRBD2. This CDR3 contains 18 residues. Germline V gene data show CDR1 as MGHDK and CDR2 as SYGVNS. Losses at the gene ends were 2 bases for V and 7 bases for J; bases not matched to a gene: 16. DNA of the CDR3: TGTGCCAGCAGTGAAGAGGTAGGGCGAGTAGCGGGAAAGAATGAGCAGTTCTTC. Translation: CASSEEVGRVAGKNEQFF.

This chain links TRBV4-2 with TRBJ2-5; 8 bases are a match to TRBD2. Unmatched junction bases numbered 8, after V lost 4 bases and J lost 4 bases. The CDR3 has 15 residues. CDR1 and CDR2 (germline): LGHNA, YNFKEQ. CDR3 nucleotides: TGTGCCAGCAGCCTAAGCGGGAGAAGCGTAGAGACCCAGTACTTC. It is translated as CASSLSGRSVETQYF.

The gene calls are TRBV11-2 and TRBJ2-1, with 8 bases identical to TRBD2. This CDR3 has 13 residues. Germline V lookup: CDR1 SGHAT, CDR2 FQNNGV. J was trimmed by 8 bases and V by 5 bases; bases with no gene match: 5. In nucleotides, the CDR3 is TGTGCCAGCAGCGTCAAGCGGGAGCATGAGCAGTTCTTC. Its protein is CASSVKREHEQFF.